Presented here are 18 T cell receptor beta chains from one specimen sequenced in a study of T-cell memory formation after mild COVID-19. TCRdb analysed the 5' RACE reads with MiXCR anew, one entry per CDR3 protein. The sample has 110,000 or so distinct CDR3 sequences; 22% are singletons. The sequencing sample was made of PBMCs or a T cell subset sorted from them (not recorded which). The source of these receptors is a man between 18 and 35 years old who had mild COVID-19 (a few samples of this study predate the infection). Cell type and time point are not known.

The gene calls are TRBV19 and TRBJ2-2; maybe TRBD1 (6 bases). This CDR3 has 16 residues. In germline, CDR1 is LNHDA, CDR2 SQIVND (reference sequence). V lost 5 bases to trimming and J lost 1 base, with 14 bases between them. The CDR3 here is CASSGYRVQNTGELFF. Here the CDR3 DNA reads TGTGCCAGTAGTGGCTACAGGGTTCAGAACACCGGGGAGCTGTTTTTT.

The gene calls are TRBV7-2 and TRBJ1-2, with D maybe TRBD1 (5 bases). This CDR3 spans 12 amino acids. Germline V gives CDR1 SGHTA, CDR2 FQGNSA. V gave up 5 bases and J gave up 4 bases, with 8 bases separating them. The CDR3 loop is CASSHDSYGYTF. As DNA, the CDR3 is TGTGCCAGCAGCCACGACAGCTATGGCTACACCTTC.

The V and J genes are TRBV6-5 and TRBJ1-6, with TRBD1 as a possible D gene (5 bases). This CDR3 has 14 amino acids. The germline CDR1 and CDR2 sequences are MNHEY and SVGAGI. The V and J ends lost 6 bases and 5 bases respectively, with 11 bases between them. This CDR3 reads CASRAGLDNSPLHF. CDR3 sequence (DNA): TGTGCCAGCAGGGCAGGGTTAGATAATTCACCCCTCCACTTT.

This clonotype was detected a few times. The rearrangement uses TRBV7-2 and TRBJ2-3, with 12 positions matching TRBD2. CDR3 length: 15 residues. Germline trimming cut 4 bases from V and 3 bases from J; bases unmatched to any gene: 2. Germline V CDR1 and CDR2: SGHTA, FQGNSA. CDR3 protein: CASSSSGGETDTQYF. The CDR3 coding sequence is TGTGCCAGCAGCTCTAGCGGGGGGGAGACAGATACGCAGTATTTT. Looking up the rest from reference TRBV7-2 and TRBJ2-3 gives the full variable domain: GAGVSQSPSNKVTEKGKDVELRCDPISGHTALYWYRQSLGQGLEFLIYFQGNSAPDKSGLPSDRFSAERTGGSVSTLTIQRTQQEDSAVYLCASSSSGGETDTQYFGPGTRLTVL.

This clonotype was seen just once. The chain carries TRBV29-1 and TRBJ2-7; TRBD1 matches at 11 bases. The CDR3 sequence is 14 residues long. V gave up 4 bases and J gave up 7 bases; unmatched junction bases: 9. CDR1 is SQVTM, CDR2 ANQGSEA, per germline. CDR3 loop: CSVADGTGGTEQYF. For the CDR3, the DNA is TGCAGCGTTGCAGACGGGACAGGGGGAACAGAGCAGTACTTC.

This chain uses TRBV20-1 with TRBJ2-5, with a possible D match to TRBD2 (6 bases). The germline V gene encodes CDR1 DFQATT and CDR2 SNEGSKA (reference sequence). V dropped 6 bases and J dropped 0 bases, with 14 bases sitting between them. The CDR3 totals 14 residues. The CDR3 protein is CSAPTSWYQETQYF. CDR3 DNA sequence: TGCAGTGCGCCGACTAGTTGGTACCAAGAGACCCAGTACTTC.

The chain has TRBV30 and TRBJ2-7; 8 nucleotides align to TRBD1. V was pared by 4 bases and J by 5 bases, with 13 bases of the junction left unmatched. The germline V gene encodes CDR1 GTSNPN and CDR2 SVGIG (reference sequence). There are 15 residues in the CDR3. The CDR3 is CAWTGLGTGLNEQYF. CDR3 DNA sequence: TGTGCCTGGACCGGGCTCGGGACAGGATTGAACGAGCAGTACTTC.

The table lists this clonotype with a few counts. The chain links TRBV27 to TRBJ1-1, with D tentatively TRBD1 (5 bases). The CDR3 runs to 13 residues. The germline V gene has CDR1 MNHEY and CDR2 SMNVEV (reference sequence). V was trimmed by 4 bases and J by 6 bases, leaving 12 bases between them. CDR3 bases: TGTGCCAGCAGTTCGCCAGGGTTGTCTGAAGCTTTCTTT. Protein sequence: CASSSPGLSEAFF.

This clonotype showed up just a few times. The V call is TRBV29-1, the J call TRBJ2-7; 13 bases align to TRBD2. The V gene's germline CDR1 is SQVTM and CDR2 ANQGSEA. After removal of 6 bases from V and 2 bases from J, the junction contained 4 bases not matched to a gene. The CDR3 is 14 residues long. CDR3 in amino acids: CSVDGLAGAYEQYF. CDR3 nucleotides: TGCAGCGTCGATGGACTAGCGGGGGCCTACGAGCAGTACTTC.

The CDR3 region is CAISESIGEGEQYV. The CDR3 nucleotides are TGTGCCATCAGTGAGTCGATCGGGGAGGGCGAGCAGTACGTC. The chain combines TRBV10-3 with TRBJ2-7; TRBD2 matches 7 bases. This CDR3 contains 14 residues. Germline V gene lookup returns CDR1 ENHRY and CDR2 SYGVKD. With 0 bases clipped from V and 6 bases from J, the junction kept 5 bases outside the gene matches.

The V and J genes are TRBV24-1 and TRBJ1-2; D not certain. V gave up 1 base and J gave up 2 bases, with 7 bases separating them. Germline CDR1 is KGHDR and CDR2 is SFDVKD. The CDR3 totals 14 residues. The DNA of the CDR3 is TGTGCCACCAGTGATTTTACGGGGAACTATGGCTACACCTTC. Amino acids: CATSDFTGNYGYTF.

This clonotype occurred a few times. The chain carries TRBV28 and TRBJ2-7; D possibly matches TRBD1 or TRBD2 (5 bases each). The CDR3 has 12 residues. The V gene's germline CDR1 is MDHEN and CDR2 SYDVKM. V lost 5 bases and J lost 11, with 16 bases in between. DNA of the CDR3: TGTGCCAGCAGTCCGCCCTCGGGGCAGAAGTACGTC. Its protein product is CASSPPSGQKYV.

This clonotype was seen only a few times. The chain carries TRBV29-1 and TRBJ2-5; tentative D call: TRBD1 (5 bases). The germline CDR1 and CDR2 sequences are SQVTM and ANQGSEA. V lost 4 bases and J lost 5, with 23 bases in between. CDR3 length: 16 amino acids. The CDR3 spells CSVVPSWSGYGETQYF. The CDR3, as DNA: TGCAGCGTTGTGCCTTCTTGGTCAGGGTACGGGGAGACCCAGTACTTC.

The rearrangement uses TRBV28 and TRBJ2-1, with 7 positions matching TRBD2. Trimming cost V 2 bases and J 5 bases; bases outside gene matches: 6. This CDR3 has 15 amino acids. The germline CDR1 and CDR2 sequences are MDHEN and SYDVKM. CDR3 DNA: TGTGCCAGCAGTTTAATACCCCGGGGGGACAATGAGCAGTTCTTC. Amino acids: CASSLIPRGDNEQFF.

V usage is TRBV7-3 and J usage is TRBJ2-3; TRBD2 is a possible D gene (6 bases). The V gene's germline CDR1 is SGHTA and CDR2 FQGTGA. CDR3 size: 17 residues. V lost 4 bases and J 4 bases, leaving 21 bases between the germline ends. CDR3 protein: CASSSLSGGALSDTQYF. The CDR3 DNA reads as TGTGCCAGCAGCTCCCTAAGCGGCGGGGCCCTATCAGATACGCAGTATTTT.

This chain links TRBV7-9 with TRBJ1-2, with 7 positions matching TRBD1. Germline V gene data show CDR1 as SEHNR and CDR2 as FQNEAQ (reference sequence). Trimming took 5 bases from V and 8 from J; bases not matched to a gene: 14. This CDR3 has 15 amino acids. The DNA for the CDR3 is TGTGCCAGCAGCCCAGTTGGACAGCCCAGGGGGGGCTACACCTTC. Translating gives CASSPVGQPRGGYTF.

This clonotype came up a few times. The chain recombines TRBV5-1 with TRBJ2-2; D is unresolved. Germline lookup yields CDR1 SGHRS and CDR2 YFSETQ. This CDR3 has 15 residues. Trimming shortened V by 0 bases and J by 1 base, and 7 bases separated the two germline ends. The DNA of the CDR3 is TGCGCCAGCAGCTTGGACATTCTGAACACCGGGGAGCTGTTTTTT. Residues: CASSLDILNTGELFF.

The chain is built from TRBV7-2 and TRBJ2-3, with TRBD2 identical over 12 bases. Germline CDR1 and CDR2: SGHTA and FQGNSA. This CDR3 spans 16 amino acids. V was clipped by 5 bases and J by 2 bases; unmatched bases: 5. CDR3 amino acids: CASSPGLAGLTDTQYF. CDR3 sequence (DNA): TGTGCCAGCAGCCCCGGACTAGCGGGGCTCACAGATACGCAGTATTTT.